The 5 T cell receptor beta chains listed next were all sequenced from one sample in a study of post-analysis software for immune sequencing data. Overall study results and limits: Elevated frequency relative to controls characterized about 5 TRBV segments in patients, TRBV5-6, TRBV5-1 and TRBV20-1 among them.

Their target antigens are unknown. Each TCR beta cDNA library carried unique molecular identifiers. Each CDR3 protein gets one entry after TCRdb re-called the PCR reads with MiXCR. The sample shows around 400,000 distinct CDR3 sequences, 30% to 45% of them seen only once. Sequencing used blood. These receptors were obtained from a girl aged 5 to 17 with multiple sclerosis.

The chain links TRBV27 to TRBJ1-1; D uncertain. Germline loops: CDR1 MNHEY, CDR2 SMNVEV (reference sequence). V was cut by 7 bases and J by 5 bases, with 17 bases left in between. The CDR3 runs to 14 residues. The DNA of the CDR3 is TGTGCCAGCAAAAACCAGAGGGCCAATACTGAAGCTTTCTTT. Encoded protein: CASKNQRANTEAFF.

This chain joins TRBV20-1 and TRBJ2-3; 13 bases fit TRBD2. Germline-derived CDR1 and CDR2 are DFQATT and SNEGSKA (reference sequence). After removal of 5 bases from V and 3 bases from J, the junction contained 5 bases not matched to a gene. CDR3 length: 15 residues. CDR3 coding DNA: TGCAGTGCTCAGAGGACTAGCGGGGGAACAGATACGCAGTATTTT. Translated, it gives CSAQRTSGGTDTQYF.

J is TRBJ2-4 and V is TRBV12-3 or TRBV12-4; no clear D gene. This CDR3 is 15 amino acids long. V lost 9 bases to trimming and J lost 2 bases, with 17 bases between them. The chain's CDR3 is CASLLAGQSKNIQYF. The CDR3 nucleotides read TGTGCCAGTTTACTGGCCGGGCAGTCCAAAAACATTCAGTACTTC.

This chain links TRBV5-6 with TRBJ1-4; D remains ambiguous. The germline V gene encodes CDR1 SGHDT and CDR2 YYEEEE. The germline V and J ends were trimmed by 1 base and 0 bases, with 7 bases remaining between them. There are 15 residues in the CDR3. The CDR3 sequence is CASSLTSATNEKLFF. CDR3 coding DNA: TGTGCCAGCAGCTTGACGTCCGCAACTAATGAAAAACTGTTTTTT.

This clonotype was picked up one time. The chain links TRBV11-2 to TRBJ1-4; the D is unclear. This CDR3 spans 14 amino acids. In germline, CDR1 is SGHAT, CDR2 FQNNGV. The germline V and J ends were trimmed by 2 bases and 5 bases, with 9 bases remaining between them. The CDR3 region has the DNA TGTGCCAGCAGCTTATGGTCTGCAAATGAAAAACTGTTTTTT. This gives the protein CASSLWSANEKLFF. Full variable domain (missing parts from reference TRBV11-2 and TRBJ1-4): EAGVAQSPRYKIIEKRQSVAFWCNPISGHATLYWYQQILGQGPKLLIQFQNNGVVDDSQLPKDRFSAERLKGVDSTLKIQPAKLEDSAVYLCASSLWSANEKLFFGSGTQLSVL.